The next 9 T cell receptor beta chains were all read from a single sample in a study of graft-versus-host responses after intestinal transplantation. Only in-frame clones appear in the TCRdb table, and some are missing; sequencing was by immunoSEQ multiplex PCR. The data hold about 50,000 clones, with about nine tenths observed a single time. Their antigen targets remain unknown. The source material was unstimulated CD4+ T cells sorted from spleen or lymph node cells, sampled before transplant. These TCRs come from a human donor who was the organ donor for an intestinal transplant.

The chain uses TRBV25-1 and TRBJ2-2; 7 bases map to TRBD2. Per the germline V gene, CDR1 is MGHDK and CDR2 is SYGVNS. The CDR3 runs 16 residues. V shed 7 bases, J shed 1 base, and the junction held 9 bases outside the gene matches. CDR3 DNA: TGTGCCAGCAATCCGGAATCTAGCGGGAACACCGGGGAGCTGTTTTTT. Translation gives CASNPESSGNTGELFF.

This rearrangement joins TRBV11-2 to TRBJ2-1, with 14 bases lining up with TRBD2. V lost 5 bases and J lost 1; bases outside the gene matches: 4. Germline-derived CDR1 and CDR2 are SGHAT and FQNNGV. The CDR3 is 17 residues long. CDR3 in DNA: TGTGCCAGCAGCACGACTAGCGGGAGGGGGTCCTACAATGAGCAGTTCTTC. Translating gives CASSTTSGRGSYNEQFF.

The CDR3 is CASSLAGGQPQHF. DNA for the CDR3: TGTGCCAGCAGCTTAGCGGGCGGCCAGCCCCAGCATTTT. The chain employs TRBV7-9 and TRBJ1-5; D gene ambiguous. V was cut by 0 bases and J by 7 bases, with 7 bases left in between. The CDR3 is 13 residues long. Per germline, CDR1 SEHNR and CDR2 FQNEAQ (reference sequence).

The chain joins TRBV7-2 to TRBJ2-5; 10 bases are shared with TRBD2. Per germline, CDR1 SGHTA and CDR2 FQGNSA. This CDR3 has 15 amino acids. The V gene end was trimmed by 1 base and the J gene end by 5 bases; junction bases not matched to a gene: 4. Here the CDR3 DNA reads TGTGCCAGCAGCTTAGGAGCGGGAGGGGATGAGACCCAGTACTTC. Protein: CASSLGAGGDETQYF.

V and J are TRBV27 and TRBJ1-1, with TRBD1 as a possible D gene (5 bases). Germline CDR1 reads MNHEY; CDR2 reads SMNVEV (reference sequence). The CDR3 extends over 14 amino acids. V was trimmed by 8 bases and J by 2 bases, leaving 15 bases between them. The CDR3 here is CASERRGVNTEAFF. The CDR3 nucleotides read TGTGCCAGCGAGAGGAGAGGGGTAAACACTGAAGCTTTCTTT.

The chain combines TRBV27 with TRBJ2-5, with D possibly being TRBD1 or TRBD2 (5 bases each). The V and J ends lost 8 bases and 5 bases respectively, with 15 bases between them. The CDR3 contains 13 residues. Germline CDR1 is MNHEY and CDR2 is SMNVEV (reference sequence). CDR3 nucleotides: TGTGCCAGCGCCCCAGGGTCGGGGGAGACCCAGTACTTC. It translates to CASAPGSGETQYF.

Here the CDR3 reads CASSQDGLALYNEQFF. The DNA for the CDR3 is TGCGCCAGCAGCCAAGATGGGCTAGCACTCTACAATGAGCAGTTCTTC. This rearrangement joins TRBV4-3 to TRBJ2-1, with D possibly TRBD2 on 5 matching bases. The CDR3 is 16 amino acids. In germline, CDR1 is LGHNA, CDR2 YSLEER. V was pared by 0 bases and J by 3 bases, with 12 bases between.

The chain is built from TRBV27 and TRBJ2-7, with a possible D match to TRBD1 (6 bases). V was pared by 0 bases and J by 4 bases, with 7 bases between. The CDR3 runs to 13 residues. The germline V gene has CDR1 MNHEY and CDR2 SMNVEV (reference sequence). CDR3 DNA: TGTGCCAGCAGTTTATCGGGACAATACGAGCAGTACTTC. This translates into CASSLSGQYEQYF.

The J gene is TRBJ1-4, the V gene TRBV7-9, with D possibly TRBD1 on 5 matching bases. The CDR3 loop spans 14 amino acids. Germline values: CDR1 SEHNR, CDR2 FQNEAQ (reference sequence). Between the trimmed V and J ends, which lost 3 bases and 0 bases, there was a span of 5 bases. Here the CDR3 reads CASSLTATNEKLFF. The CDR3 bases are TGTGCCAGCAGCTTGACAGCAACTAATGAAAAACTGTTTTTT.